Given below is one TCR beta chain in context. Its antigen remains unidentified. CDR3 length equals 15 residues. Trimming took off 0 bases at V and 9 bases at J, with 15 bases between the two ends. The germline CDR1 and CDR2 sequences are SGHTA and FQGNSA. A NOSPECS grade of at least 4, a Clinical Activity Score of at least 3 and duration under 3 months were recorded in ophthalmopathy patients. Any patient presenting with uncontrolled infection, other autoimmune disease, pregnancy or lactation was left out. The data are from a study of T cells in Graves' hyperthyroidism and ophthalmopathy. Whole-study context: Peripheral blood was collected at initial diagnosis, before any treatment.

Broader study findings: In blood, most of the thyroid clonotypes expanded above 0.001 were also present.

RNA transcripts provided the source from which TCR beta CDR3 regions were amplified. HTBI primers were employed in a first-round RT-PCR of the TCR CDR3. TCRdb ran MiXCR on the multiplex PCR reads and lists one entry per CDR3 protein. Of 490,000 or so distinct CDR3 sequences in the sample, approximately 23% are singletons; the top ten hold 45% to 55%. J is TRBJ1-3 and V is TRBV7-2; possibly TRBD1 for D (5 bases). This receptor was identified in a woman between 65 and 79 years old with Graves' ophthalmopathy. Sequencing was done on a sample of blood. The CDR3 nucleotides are TGTGCCAGCAGCTTAGCCGGCCACGGCCAGGGCACCATATATTTT. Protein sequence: CASSLAGHGQGTIYF.